This T cell receptor beta chain was documented in a study of shared clonotypes between healthy human individuals. The CDR3 length is 14 residues. V was trimmed by 1 base and J by 7 bases, leaving 11 bases between them. Germline V lookup: CDR1 MGHRA, CDR2 YSYEKL. Only in-frame clones appear in the TCRdb table, and some are missing; sequencing was by immunoSEQ multiplex PCR. There are 550,000 to 800,000 clones in the sample; about 74% occur only once, and over 1.5% lies in the top ten. As regards this clone: Antigen: not known.

Notes on the study in general: A reduction in generation probabilities was seen for non-shared clonotypes relative to those shared by all four donors.

The sample taken for sequencing was memory CD4+ T cells sorted from blood. The subset is: CD45RA-negative fraction. The chain links TRBV4-1 to TRBJ2-1; either TRBD1 or TRBD2 may fit D (6 bases each). This TCR was sampled from a woman aged 25 to 45 in good health. The CDR3 coding sequence is TGCGCCAGCAGCCAAGTAGGGGGGAGGAATGAGCAGTTCTTC. Its translation: CASSQVGGRNEQFF.